These 29 T cell receptor beta chains were all obtained from the same sample, sequenced in a study of T cell clones after liver transplantation. The table came from immunoSEQ multiplex PCR; TCRdb's copy has only in-frame clones and leaves some out. The sample records tens of thousands of clones, less than 85% being singletons. Sequences were derived from CD4+ T cells from blood, sampled at the approximately 16-month timepoint. The receptors come from a human patient who received a liver transplant. Some T cells may have originated in the graft donor.

The rearrangement uses TRBV7-2 and TRBJ2-2, with D unclear. The germline V gene has CDR1 SGHTA and CDR2 FQGNSA. The CDR3 has 18 residues. V lost 3 bases and J 0 bases, leaving 17 bases between the germline ends. The CDR3 sequence is CASSFSISFKANTGELFF. The CDR3 DNA sequence: TGTGCCAGCAGCTTCTCTATATCGTTCAAAGCGAACACCGGGGAGCTGTTTTTT.

V and J are TRBV7-2 and TRBJ2-5; 9 bases line up with TRBD1. The CDR3 runs to 14 residues. Germline CDR1 reads SGHTA; CDR2 reads FQGNSA. Trimming removed 3 bases from V and 3 bases from J; junction bases left unmatched: 2. The DNA of the CDR3 is TGTGCCAGCAGCTTGGGGACAGGGAAAGAGACCCAGTACTTC. It translates to CASSLGTGKETQYF.

The chain carries TRBV6-5 and TRBJ1-2, with 7 positions matching TRBD1. The CDR3 totals 16 residues. The V gene end was trimmed by 2 bases and the J gene end by 3 bases; junction bases not matched to a gene: 9. Germline CDR1 reads MNHEY; CDR2 reads SVGAGI. CDR3 nucleotide sequence: TGTGCCAGCAGTTACACCGGGACAGAAGCCTACTATGGCTACACCTTC. Its protein product is CASSYTGTEAYYGYTF.

The J gene is TRBJ1-4, the V gene TRBV5-6; D gene unclear. This CDR3 comprises 16 residues. Per germline, CDR1 SGHDT and CDR2 YYEEEE. Trimming left V 0 bases short and J 7 bases short, with 16 bases between. In DNA, the CDR3 is TGTGCCAGCAGCTTGGCGCTAGGAATGGGAGCTGAAAAACTGTTTTTT. It is translated as CASSLALGMGAEKLFF.

In the case of this clone: One end of the junction is discordant with germline, which a read error may explain. This chain connects TRBV13 to TRBJ2-5; the D gene is possibly TRBD2 (6 bases). Germline-derived CDR1 and CDR2 are PRHDT and FYEKMQ (reference sequence). This CDR3 spans 14 amino acids. For the CDR3, the DNA is TGTGCCAGCAGCATAGGGACTCGAGGGGAGACCCAGTACTTC. Translated: CASSIGTRGETQYF.

The chain combines TRBV11-2 with TRBJ2-2, with D hard to call. Trimming cost V 0 bases and J 7 bases, with 6 bases left between them. Germline V gene data show CDR1 as SGHAT and CDR2 as FQNNGV. The CDR3 totals 13 residues. The CDR3 bases are TGTGCCAGCAGCTTAGATCGAGGCGGGGAGCTGTTTTTT. Amino acids: CASSLDRGGELFF.

The chain has TRBV19 and TRBJ2-3; D might be TRBD1 (5 bases). Between the trimmed V and J ends, which lost 4 bases and 4 bases, there was a span of 9 bases. CDR1 LNHDA and CDR2 SQIVND come from the germline V gene (reference sequence). The CDR3 covers 13 residues. CDR3 residues: CASSKGMADTQYF. CDR3 in DNA: TGTGCCAGTAGTAAGGGGATGGCAGATACGCAGTATTTT.

This clone turned up a few times. The chain links TRBV19 to TRBJ1-2, with D hard to call. Trimming took 7 bases from V and 8 from J, leaving 20 bases between them. Germline V gene data show CDR1 as LNHDA and CDR2 as SQIVND (reference sequence). The CDR3 extends over 14 amino acids. CDR3 in amino acids: CASTQSLGRYGYTF. The DNA for the CDR3 is TGTGCCAGTACCCAGTCTCTCGGCAGGTACGGCTACACCTTC. Full variable domain (outside the CDR3, taken from reference TRBV19 and TRBJ1-2): DGGITQSPKYLFRKEGQNVTLSCEQNLNHDAMYWYRQDPGQGLRLIYYSQIVNDFQKGDIAEGYSVSREKKESFPLTVTSAQKNPTAFYLCASTQSLGRYGYTFGSGTRLTVV.

The chain combines TRBV7-2 with TRBJ2-1; 10 bases fit TRBD1. Trimming cost V 5 bases and J 10 bases; bases outside gene matches: 11. The CDR3 sequence is 15 residues long. In germline, CDR1 is SGHTA, CDR2 FQGNSA. Here the CDR3 reads CASSRPGTGESEQFF. CDR3 nucleotides: TGTGCCAGCAGCCGTCCCGGGACAGGGGAATCAGAGCAGTTCTTC.

This chain joins TRBV19 and TRBJ2-4; D ambiguous. Germline V CDR1 and CDR2: LNHDA, SQIVND (reference sequence). The CDR3 has 16 amino acids. The V end was cut by 3 bases, the J end by 0 bases, with 12 bases between. The CDR3 DNA reads TGTGCCAGTAGTATGATTATAGGGTTAGCCAAAAACATTCAGTACTTC. Amino acid sequence: CASSMIIGLAKNIQYF.

The chain couples TRBV7-6 to TRBJ1-6; D is perhaps TRBD1 (6 bases). The V and J ends lost 0 bases and 5 bases respectively, with 8 bases between them. CDR3 length equals 15 residues. Germline CDR1 and CDR2: SGHVS and FNYEAQ. The CDR3 sequence is CASSLARGDNSPLHF. The CDR3 DNA reads as TGTGCCAGCAGCTTAGCCAGGGGTGATAATTCACCCCTCCACTTT.

This rearrangement joins TRBV2 to TRBJ1-1; the match to TRBD1 covers 8 bases. V shed 6 bases and J 7 bases; nucleotides not matched to a gene: 7. Looked up from germline, CDR1 is SNHLY and CDR2 is FYNNEI. CDR3 size: 13 residues. CDR3 nucleotide sequence: TGTGCCAGCAGCGTAGACAGGGGTTTTGAAGCTTTCTTT. This encodes CASSVDRGFEAFF.

The V and J genes are TRBV5-1 and TRBJ2-3; no reliable D call. CDR3 length equals 12 residues. Germline V gene sequence: CDR1 SGHRS, CDR2 YFSETQ. The V gene lost 0 bases and the J gene lost 6 bases, with 5 bases spanning the gap. The DNA of the CDR3 is TGCGCCAGCAGCTTGGTGGAGGATACGCAGTATTTT. It yields the protein CASSLVEDTQYF.

The chain couples TRBV6-1 to TRBJ1-5; D is uncertain. Trimming took 7 bases from V and 0 from J, leaving 10 bases between them. The germline gives CDR1 MNHNS, CDR2 SASEGT. The CDR3 consists of 14 residues. CDR3 sequence (DNA): TGTGCCAGCAAGGTCTTTGATAGCAATCAGCCCCAGCATTTT. This gives the protein CASKVFDSNQPQHF.

The chain recombines TRBV5-6 with TRBJ2-7; possible D gene TRBD1, 6 bases. Trimming shortened V by 1 base and J by 0 bases, and 14 bases separated the two germline ends. The germline V gene encodes CDR1 SGHDT and CDR2 YYEEEE. The CDR3 sequence is 16 residues long. In DNA form, the CDR3 reads TGTGCCAGCAGCTTGACAGGGTCTGAAAGCTCCTACGAGCAGTACGTC. Its translation is CASSLTGSESSYEQYV.

J is TRBJ1-4 and V is TRBV2; D perhaps matches TRBD1 (5 bases). V lost 2 bases and J lost 7, with 14 bases in between. Looked up from germline, CDR1 is SNHLY and CDR2 is FYNNEI. The CDR3 runs 15 residues. CDR3 in amino acids: CASSERRASGEKLFF. The CDR3 DNA reads as TGTGCCAGCAGTGAACGCAGGGCCTCGGGTGAAAAACTGTTTTTT.

This rearrangement joins TRBV5-6 to TRBJ2-6, with D perhaps matching TRBD1 (6 bases). The CDR3 has 15 residues. V was trimmed by 4 bases and J by 2 bases, leaving 10 bases between them. Germline loops: CDR1 SGHDT, CDR2 YYEEEE. CDR3 loop: CASSPEGAGANVLTF. In DNA form, the CDR3 reads TGTGCCAGCAGCCCTGAGGGGGCTGGGGCCAACGTCCTGACTTTC.

This clone was seen a handful of times. The chain employs TRBV6-1 and TRBJ2-5; D not resolved. The CDR3 sequence is 15 residues long. CDR1 is MNHNS, CDR2 SASEGT, per germline. Trimming pared 5 bases from V and 1 base from J, leaving 14 bases between. CDR3 region: CASSTGPAPQETQYF. In DNA form, the CDR3 reads TGTGCCAGCAGTACCGGGCCAGCACCCCAAGAGACCCAGTACTTC.

V is TRBV30 and J is TRBJ2-1; perhaps TRBD1 as D (6 bases). V was clipped by 2 bases and J by 4 bases, with 9 bases between them. CDR1 is GTSNPN and CDR2 is SVGIG in the germline V gene (reference sequence). This CDR3 has 13 amino acids. The CDR3 region is CAWSPGHYNEQFF. In DNA form, the CDR3 reads TGTGCCTGGAGTCCGGGACATTACAATGAGCAGTTCTTC. Full variable domain (missing parts from reference TRBV30 and TRBJ2-1): SQTIHQWPATLVQPVGSPLSLECTVEGTSNPNLYWYRQAAGRGLQLLFYSVGIGQISSEVPQNLSASRPQDRQFILSSKKLLLSDSGFYLCAWSPGHYNEQFFGPGTRLTVL.

The CDR3: CASSDGTAYEQYF. The CDR3 coding sequence is TGTGCCAGCAGTGATGGGACAGCTTACGAGCAGTACTTC. The J gene is TRBJ2-7, the V gene TRBV6-1; 7 nucleotides line up with TRBD1. V lost 3 bases and J lost 4; bases outside the gene matches: 3. Looked up from germline, CDR1 is MNHNS and CDR2 is SASEGT. The CDR3 contains 13 residues.

This clone showed up just a few times. The rearrangement uses TRBV2 and TRBJ2-5; no clear D gene. Germline V lookup: CDR1 SNHLY, CDR2 FYNNEI. V lost 5 bases, J lost 1 base, and 11 bases lay in between. The CDR3 loop spans 14 amino acids. DNA of the CDR3: TGTGCCAGCAGTTATAGACTGCCCCAAGAGACCCAGTACTTC. This codes for CASSYRLPQETQYF.

V usage is TRBV5-6 and J usage is TRBJ1-1, with TRBD1 matching 11 bases. The length of the CDR3 is 15 residues. Germline CDR1 SGHDT, CDR2 YYEEEE. After removal of 3 bases from V and 6 bases from J, the junction contained 7 bases not matched to a gene. The CDR3 region is CASSSGTGGTAEAFF. For the CDR3, the DNA is TGTGCCAGCAGCTCGGGGACAGGGGGAACCGCTGAAGCTTTCTTT.

The gene calls are TRBV5-6 and TRBJ1-5; D uncertain. This CDR3 comprises 15 residues. Germline V gives CDR1 SGHDT, CDR2 YYEEEE. V was trimmed by 0 bases and J by 4 bases, leaving 11 bases between them. Here the CDR3 DNA reads TGTGCCAGCAGCTTGGGACGCTTAGATAATCAGCCCCAGCATTTT. Its protein is CASSLGRLDNQPQHF.

The chain carries TRBV7-8 and TRBJ2-7; TRBD2 matches at 8 bases. V lost 1 base and J lost 1; bases outside the gene matches: 0. Per germline, CDR1 SGHVS and CDR2 FQNEAQ. This CDR3 is 14 amino acids long. The CDR3 here is CASSLVAGSYEQYV. The CDR3 DNA is TGTGCCAGCAGCTTAGTAGCGGGATCCTACGAGCAGTACGTC.

The chain carries TRBV5-1 and TRBJ2-4; D is uncertain. The CDR3 has 14 residues. The ends were cut back, 3 bases at V and 5 bases at J, with 12 bases in the middle. CDR1 and CDR2 (germline): SGHRS, YFSETQ. As DNA, the CDR3 is TGCGCCAGCAGCTCGGGCCCAGTGGAAAACATTCAGTACTTC. It translates to CASSSGPVENIQYF.

This chain uses TRBV5-1 with TRBJ1-3; no clear D. The germline V gene has CDR1 SGHRS and CDR2 YFSETQ. V lost 2 bases to trimming and J lost 0 bases, with 9 bases between them. This CDR3 contains 15 residues. CDR3 in amino acids: CASSFSGLSGNTIYF. The CDR3 DNA reads TGCGCCAGCAGCTTTTCTGGGCTCTCTGGAAACACCATATATTTT.

The chain combines TRBV5-1 with TRBJ1-1; D is ambiguous. V lost 2 bases to trimming and J lost 3 bases, with 11 bases between them. The CDR3 is 14 residues long. Germline values: CDR1 SGHRS, CDR2 YFSETQ. The CDR3 region is CASSLDAVDTEAFF. The CDR3 bases are TGCGCCAGCAGCTTAGACGCTGTCGACACTGAAGCTTTCTTT.

V and J are TRBV7-2 and TRBJ2-7; 9 bases are shared with TRBD2. Trimming cost V 2 bases and J 2 bases; bases outside gene matches: 1. The CDR3 sequence is 14 residues long. CDR1 SGHTA and CDR2 FQGNSA come from the germline V gene. DNA of the CDR3: TGTGCCAGCAGCTTAAGCGGGGGGCCCTACGAGCAGTACGTC. As protein: CASSLSGGPYEQYV.

V and J are TRBV6-1 and TRBJ1-3; D may be TRBD1 (5 bases). Per germline, CDR1 MNHNS and CDR2 SASEGT. V was shortened by 4 bases and J by 2 bases, with 12 bases between the two germline ends. CDR3 length equals 15 residues. CDR3 loop: CASSAGASTGNTIYF. The CDR3 nucleotides are TGTGCCAGCAGTGCCGGGGCATCGACTGGAAACACCATATATTTT.